This T cell receptor (beta chain) was captured by sequencing in a study of hypomethylating agent response in myelodysplastic syndrome. Whole-study results and caveats: Novel MDS antigen recognition by shared GLIPH2 clusters is possible but unvalidated.

Comment on this clone: Its specificity is not known.

Repertoires were generated with immunoSEQ multiplex PCR, while TCRdb's copy carries only in-frame clones and drops some. The sample shows about 7,200 clones, 85% to 90% of them seen only once. Deletions cut 5 bases from V and 5 bases from J, with 13 bases between. The CDR3 sequence is 14 residues long. Germline CDR1 and CDR2: SGHRS and YFSETQ. The specimen was bone marrow, collected before or after starting hypomethylating agent treatment for myelodysplastic syndrome (not recorded which). The chain joins TRBV5-1 to TRBJ1-4, with D hard to call. The sequence was obtained from a human donor with myelodysplastic syndrome. As DNA, the CDR3 is TGCGCCAGCAGAACTCGGCCCCCGAATGAAAAACTGTTTTTT. Its protein product is CASRTRPPNEKLFF.